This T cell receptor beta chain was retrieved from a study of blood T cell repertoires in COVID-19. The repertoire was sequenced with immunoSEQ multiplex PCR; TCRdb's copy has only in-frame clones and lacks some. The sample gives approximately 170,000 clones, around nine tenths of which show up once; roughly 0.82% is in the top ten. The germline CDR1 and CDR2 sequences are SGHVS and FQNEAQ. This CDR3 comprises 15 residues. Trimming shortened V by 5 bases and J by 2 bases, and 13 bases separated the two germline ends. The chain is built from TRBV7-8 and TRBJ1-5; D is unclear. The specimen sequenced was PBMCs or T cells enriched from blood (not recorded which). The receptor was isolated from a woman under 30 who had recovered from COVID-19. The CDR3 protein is CASSRDGDRNQPQHF. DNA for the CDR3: TGTGCCAGCAGCCGTGACGGGGATCGCAATCAGCCCCAGCATTTT.